These T cell receptor beta chains were read from a single sample in a study of control samples from healthy donors and cancer patients. This table comes from immunoSEQ multiplex PCR, and its TCRdb copy is limited to in-frame clones, with some not included. The sample lists around 63,000 clones; around 87% were seen once. Sample: PBMCs. The receptors here all came from a woman between 45 and 65 years old with head and neck cancer. Both conserved end residues are part of each CDR3. Each record gives: J gene, D gene, clone size, V gene, CDR3 protein, CDR3 DNA. The D gene is left open where the match is weak. Size is stated for part of the rows, as once, few or many counts, or as a class when the clone is expanded.

j_call: TRBJ2-5
d_call: -
clone_size: -
v_call: TRBV19
cdr3_aa: CASSIVMAGGETQYF
cdr3_nt: TGTGCCAGTAGTATAGTTATGGCCGGAGGGGAGACCCAGTACTTC

j_call: TRBJ1-2
d_call: TRBD1
clone_size: -
v_call: TRBV19
cdr3_aa: CASSMVTGSPYGYTF
cdr3_nt: TGTGCCAGTAGTATGGTGACAGGGAGTCCTTATGGCTACACCTTC

j_call: TRBJ1-5
d_call: -
clone_size: -
v_call: TRBV7-8
cdr3_aa: CASSLGLGDHQPQHF
cdr3_nt: TGTGCCAGCAGCTTAGGGTTAGGGGATCATCAGCCCCAGCATTTT

j_call: TRBJ1-5
d_call: -
clone_size: -
v_call: TRBV27
cdr3_aa: CASSFHNQPQHF
cdr3_nt: TGTGCCAGCAGTTTCCACAATCAGCCCCAGCATTTT

j_call: TRBJ2-3
d_call: TRBD2
clone_size: -
v_call: TRBV24-1
cdr3_aa: CATSEPGVAGVTDTQYF
cdr3_nt: TGTGCCACCAGTGAGCCAGGGGTAGCGGGGGTGACAGATACGCAGTATTTT

j_call: TRBJ1-1
d_call: -
clone_size: -
v_call: TRBV7-2
cdr3_aa: CASSLQGMNTEAFF
cdr3_nt: TGTGCCAGCAGCCTCCAGGGCATGAACACTGAAGCTTTCTTT

j_call: TRBJ2-7
d_call: -
clone_size: -
v_call: TRBV28
cdr3_aa: CASSLGGQAHEQYF
cdr3_nt: TGTGCCAGCAGTTTGGGGGGGCAGGCCCACGAGCAGTACTTC

j_call: TRBJ2-5
d_call: -
clone_size: -
v_call: TRBV28
cdr3_aa: CASNKLRVGETQYF
cdr3_nt: TGTGCCAGCAATAAGTTAAGGGTTGGGGAGACCCAGTACTTC

j_call: TRBJ1-4
d_call: -
clone_size: -
v_call: TRBV7-2
cdr3_aa: CASSLAGDNEKLFF
cdr3_nt: TGTGCCAGCAGCCTAGCTGGAGATAATGAAAAACTGTTTTTT

j_call: TRBJ2-2
d_call: -
clone_size: -
v_call: TRBV6-5
cdr3_aa: CASKLQGGGELFF
cdr3_nt: TGTGCCAGCAAACTACAGGGCGGCGGGGAGCTGTTTTTT

j_call: TRBJ2-5
d_call: -
clone_size: -
v_call: TRBV9
cdr3_aa: CASSVGVLETQYF
cdr3_nt: TGTGCCAGCAGCGTAGGCGTGCTAGAGACCCAGTACTTC

j_call: TRBJ1-1
d_call: -
clone_size: -
v_call: TRBV29-1
cdr3_aa: CSVKVSDQVGTEAFF
cdr3_nt: TGCAGCGTTAAAGTTTCGGATCAGGTCGGGACTGAAGCTTTCTTT

j_call: TRBJ1-5
d_call: -
clone_size: -
v_call: TRBV6-5
cdr3_aa: CASNQGQGQPQHF
cdr3_nt: TGTGCCAGCAATCAGGGGCAGGGACAGCCCCAGCATTTT

j_call: TRBJ2-3
d_call: -
clone_size: -
v_call: TRBV5-1
cdr3_aa: CASSLGRADTQYF
cdr3_nt: TGCGCCAGCAGCTTGGGGAGGGCAGATACGCAGTATTTT

j_call: TRBJ2-5
d_call: -
clone_size: -
v_call: TRBV15
cdr3_aa: CATSRDTSETQYF
cdr3_nt: TGTGCCACCAGCAGAGATACGTCAGAGACCCAGTACTTC

j_call: TRBJ2-1
d_call: TRBD2
clone_size: -
v_call: TRBV9
cdr3_aa: CASGRTSGGAIGEQFF
cdr3_nt: TGTGCCAGCGGGAGGACTAGCGGGGGGGCAATTGGTGAGCAGTTCTTC

j_call: TRBJ2-7
d_call: -
clone_size: -
v_call: TRBV28
cdr3_aa: CASSPQEARYEQYF
cdr3_nt: TGTGCCAGCAGTCCTCAGGAGGCGCGATACGAGCAGTACTTC

j_call: TRBJ1-4
d_call: TRBD1
clone_size: -
v_call: TRBV6-5
cdr3_aa: CASSRGGQVNEKLFF
cdr3_nt: TGTGCCAGCAGTCGTGGGGGACAGGTTAATGAAAAACTGTTTTTT

j_call: TRBJ1-1
d_call: TRBD1
clone_size: -
v_call: TRBV27
cdr3_aa: CASSPPPGGAPEAFF
cdr3_nt: TGTGCCAGCAGCCCTCCCCCAGGGGGCGCCCCTGAAGCTTTCTTT

j_call: TRBJ1-1
d_call: -
clone_size: -
v_call: TRBV5-1
cdr3_aa: CASSKDSPNTEAFF
cdr3_nt: TGCGCCAGCAGCAAGGACAGCCCGAACACTGAAGCTTTCTTT

j_call: TRBJ1-1
d_call: TRBD1
clone_size: -
v_call: TRBV19
cdr3_aa: CASTNRGRDTEAFF
cdr3_nt: TGTGCCAGTACCAACAGGGGGAGGGACACTGAAGCTTTCTTT

j_call: TRBJ2-7
d_call: -
clone_size: -
v_call: TRBV28
cdr3_aa: CASSFGAEQYF
cdr3_nt: TGTGCCAGCAGTTTCGGGGCTGAGCAGTACTTC

j_call: TRBJ2-3
d_call: -
clone_size: -
v_call: TRBV2
cdr3_aa: CASTRQGWADTQYF
cdr3_nt: TGTGCCAGCACCCGGCAGGGTTGGGCCGATACGCAGTATTTT

j_call: TRBJ1-6
d_call: -
clone_size: -
v_call: TRBV28
cdr3_aa: CASSQGRINSPLHF
cdr3_nt: TGTGCCAGCAGTCAGGGGCGGATAAATTCACCCCTCCACTTT

j_call: TRBJ2-1
d_call: TRBD1
clone_size: -
v_call: TRBV7-2
cdr3_aa: CASSLATGGYNEQFF
cdr3_nt: TGTGCCAGCAGTTTAGCCACAGGGGGGTACAATGAGCAGTTCTTC

j_call: TRBJ1-5
d_call: -
clone_size: -
v_call: TRBV6-5
cdr3_aa: CASSYNGQANQPQHF
cdr3_nt: TGTGCCAGCAGTTACAACGGACAAGCCAATCAGCCCCAGCATTTT

j_call: TRBJ2-5
d_call: -
clone_size: -
v_call: TRBV28
cdr3_aa: CASSFGRIFQETQYF
cdr3_nt: TGTGCCAGCAGTTTTGGGAGAATCTTCCAAGAGACCCAGTACTTC

j_call: TRBJ1-1
d_call: -
clone_size: -
v_call: TRBV16
cdr3_aa: CASSFDRRGTEAFF
cdr3_nt: TGTGCCAGCAGTTTCGACCGAAGGGGTACTGAAGCTTTCTTT

j_call: TRBJ2-5
d_call: -
clone_size: -
v_call: TRBV5-4
cdr3_aa: CASSPELGAAGETQYF
cdr3_nt: TGTGCCAGCAGCCCTGAGCTGGGGGCCGCTGGGGAGACCCAGTACTTC

j_call: TRBJ2-1
d_call: TRBD2
clone_size: -
v_call: TRBV5-1
cdr3_aa: CASSPLAGGREEQFF
cdr3_nt: TGCGCCAGCAGCCCCCTAGCGGGGGGGCGGGAGGAGCAGTTCTTC

j_call: TRBJ2-1
d_call: TRBD2
clone_size: -
v_call: TRBV19
cdr3_aa: CASSQTSGGAAEQFF
cdr3_nt: TGTGCCAGTAGCCAGACTAGCGGGGGGGCCGCTGAGCAGTTCTTC

j_call: TRBJ2-4
d_call: -
clone_size: -
v_call: TRBV9
cdr3_aa: CASSVGLATNIQYF
cdr3_nt: TGTGCCAGCAGCGTAGGGCTAGCTACAAACATTCAGTACTTC

j_call: TRBJ2-7
d_call: -
clone_size: few
v_call: TRBV27
cdr3_aa: CASSRATLYEQYF
cdr3_nt: TGTGCCAGCAGTCGGGCTACTTTGTACGAGCAGTACTTC

j_call: TRBJ2-7
d_call: -
clone_size: few
v_call: TRBV28
cdr3_aa: CASSFGGSGEQYF
cdr3_nt: TGTGCCAGCAGTTTCGGGGGATCGGGCGAGCAGTACTTC

j_call: TRBJ2-7
d_call: TRBD1
clone_size: -
v_call: TRBV18
cdr3_aa: CASSRAGGTGGEQYF
cdr3_nt: TGTGCCAGCTCACGCGCCGGAGGGACAGGGGGCGAGCAGTACTTC

j_call: TRBJ1-5
d_call: -
clone_size: -
v_call: TRBV2
cdr3_aa: CASSVDRINQPQHF
cdr3_nt: TGTGCCAGCAGCGTTGACAGGATCAATCAGCCCCAGCATTTT

j_call: TRBJ1-1
d_call: -
clone_size: -
v_call: TRBV11-3
cdr3_aa: CASSTTTYTEAFF
cdr3_nt: TGTGCCAGCAGCACAACTACATACACTGAAGCTTTCTTT

j_call: TRBJ1-2
d_call: -
clone_size: -
v_call: TRBV20-1
cdr3_aa: CSASPGSGYTF
cdr3_nt: TGCAGTGCCAGCCCAGGATCTGGCTACACCTTC

j_call: TRBJ2-7
d_call: TRBD1
clone_size: few
v_call: TRBV28
cdr3_aa: CASSPIQGAAYEQYF
cdr3_nt: TGTGCCAGCAGTCCCATACAGGGGGCAGCCTACGAGCAGTACTTC

j_call: TRBJ2-7
d_call: -
clone_size: -
v_call: TRBV28
cdr3_aa: CASSLPSSLRAAYEQYF
cdr3_nt: TGTGCCAGCAGTTTACCCAGCAGCCTGAGGGCAGCCTACGAGCAGTACTTC

j_call: TRBJ1-2
d_call: TRBD1
clone_size: -
v_call: TRBV7-9
cdr3_aa: CASSKQGLDPFYGYTF
cdr3_nt: TGTGCCAGCAGCAAACAGGGGTTAGACCCCTTCTATGGCTACACCTTC

j_call: TRBJ1-3
d_call: -
clone_size: -
v_call: TRBV27
cdr3_aa: CASSEWGRGNTIYF
cdr3_nt: TGTGCCAGCAGTGAATGGGGGCGCGGAAACACCATATATTTT

j_call: TRBJ1-3
d_call: -
clone_size: once
v_call: TRBV6-5
cdr3_aa: CASTGTGNTIYF
cdr3_nt: TGTGCCAGCACCGGGACAGGAAACACCATATATTTT

j_call: TRBJ1-6
d_call: -
clone_size: -
v_call: TRBV27
cdr3_aa: CASSLYGLGGTSYNSPLHF
cdr3_nt: TGTGCCAGCAGTTTGTACGGGCTAGGGGGTACATCCTATAATTCACCCCTCCACTTT

j_call: TRBJ1-2
d_call: -
clone_size: -
v_call: TRBV3-1/TRBV3-2
cdr3_aa: CASSPTGSIGYTF
cdr3_nt: TGTGCCAGCAGTCCAACAGGGAGTATCGGCTACACCTTC

j_call: TRBJ2-1
d_call: -
clone_size: -
v_call: TRBV19
cdr3_aa: CASRPLRDSYNEQFF
cdr3_nt: TGTGCCAGTAGGCCGCTCAGGGACTCCTACAATGAGCAGTTCTTC

j_call: TRBJ2-5
d_call: -
clone_size: -
v_call: TRBV5-1
cdr3_aa: CASSLNQETQYF
cdr3_nt: TGCGCCAGCAGCTTAAACCAAGAGACCCAGTACTTC

j_call: TRBJ1-2
d_call: -
clone_size: few
v_call: TRBV2
cdr3_aa: CASSEEADNYGYTF
cdr3_nt: TGTGCCAGCAGTGAAGAGGCAGATAACTATGGCTACACCTTC

j_call: TRBJ1-2
d_call: TRBD1
clone_size: few
v_call: TRBV18
cdr3_aa: CASSPPPKLTGDYGYTF
cdr3_nt: TGTGCCAGCTCACCCCCACCCAAATTGACAGGGGACTATGGCTACACCTTC

j_call: TRBJ2-3
d_call: -
clone_size: -
v_call: TRBV11-2
cdr3_aa: CASSPGPSDTQYF
cdr3_nt: TGTGCCAGCAGCCCCGGCCCATCAGATACGCAGTATTTT

j_call: TRBJ2-1
d_call: TRBD2
clone_size: -
v_call: TRBV11-2
cdr3_aa: CASSLGIAGVMDEQFF
cdr3_nt: TGTGCCAGCAGCTTAGGGATAGCGGGGGTAATGGATGAGCAGTTCTTC

j_call: TRBJ1-4
d_call: -
clone_size: -
v_call: TRBV2
cdr3_aa: CASREDRRDEKLFF
cdr3_nt: TGTGCCAGCAGGGAAGACAGAAGGGATGAAAAACTGTTTTTT

j_call: TRBJ1-5
d_call: TRBD1
clone_size: few
v_call: TRBV23-1
cdr3_aa: CASRDRRKNQPQHF
cdr3_nt: TGCGCCAGCCGGGACAGAAGGAAGAACCAGCCCCAGCATTTT

j_call: TRBJ1-3
d_call: TRBD1
clone_size: -
v_call: TRBV29-1
cdr3_aa: CSVTTGGDGNTIYF
cdr3_nt: TGCAGCGTCACGACAGGGGGGGATGGAAACACCATATATTTT

j_call: TRBJ2-3
d_call: -
clone_size: -
v_call: TRBV5-4
cdr3_aa: CASSFTFTDTQYF
cdr3_nt: TGTGCCAGCAGCTTCACCTTCACAGATACGCAGTATTTT

j_call: TRBJ2-7
d_call: -
clone_size: few
v_call: TRBV5-4
cdr3_aa: CASRFDRVGGYEQYF
cdr3_nt: TGTGCCAGCAGATTCGACAGGGTCGGGGGCTACGAGCAGTACTTC

j_call: TRBJ2-5
d_call: -
clone_size: -
v_call: TRBV9
cdr3_aa: CASSASLGFEETQYF
cdr3_nt: TGTGCCAGCAGCGCCAGCTTGGGTTTTGAAGAGACCCAGTACTTC

j_call: TRBJ2-2
d_call: -
clone_size: -
v_call: TRBV6-2/TRBV6-3
cdr3_aa: CASRPPLGGGQWTGELFF
cdr3_nt: TGTGCCAGCAGACCTCCCCTAGGGGGGGGCCAATGGACCGGGGAGCTGTTTTTT

j_call: TRBJ2-3
d_call: -
clone_size: -
v_call: TRBV30
cdr3_aa: CAWSPMGGQGTDTQYF
cdr3_nt: TGTGCCTGGAGTCCGATGGGGGGGCAGGGCACAGATACGCAGTATTTT